The next 30 T cell receptor beta chains were all read from a single sample in a study of cytomegalovirus exposure and HLA in healthy donors. The PCR employed 60 Vbeta primers together with 13 Jbeta primers. Some clones are missing from TCRdb's copy, which holds only in-frame ones; the method was immunoSEQ multiplex PCR. The sample yields 95,000 to 150,000 clones, 80% seen once. Material: PBMCs. These receptors were collected from a female donor in good health and CMV-seropositive.

V is TRBV4-3 and J is TRBJ2-3, with 7 bases aligning to TRBD2. V was pared by 0 bases and J by 7 bases, with 7 bases of the junction left unmatched. CDR1 is LGHNA, CDR2 YSLEER, per germline. This CDR3 is built from 15 residues. CDR3 in amino acids: CASSQERIAGYTQYF. The DNA of the CDR3 is TGCGCCAGCAGCCAAGAGCGTATAGCGGGCTATACGCAGTATTTT.

This chain links TRBV27 with TRBJ2-3; 10 bases align to TRBD2. Germline trimming cut 3 bases from V and 7 bases from J; bases unmatched to any gene: 22. The CDR3 sequence is 20 residues long. Per germline, CDR1 MNHEY and CDR2 SMNVEV (reference sequence). CDR3 nucleotide sequence: TGTGCCAGCAGTTTCCGATTAATTCGGCCTAGCGGGGGCCTTCGGTATACGCAGTATTTT. It translates to CASSFRLIRPSGGLRYTQYF.

This clone has just a few counts. The chain couples TRBV10-3 to TRBJ2-7; perhaps TRBD2 as D (5 bases). V was pared by 2 bases and J by 2 bases, with 10 bases between. This CDR3 is built from 14 residues. CDR1 and CDR2 (germline): ENHRY, SYGVKD. The CDR3 spells CAISERTDAYEQYF. CDR3 DNA sequence: TGTGCCATCAGTGAGAGGACTGACGCCTACGAGCAGTACTTC.

This chain joins TRBV7-2 and TRBJ2-3, with 9 bases lining up with TRBD1. The CDR3 has 17 residues. Unmatched junction bases numbered 18, after V lost 8 bases and J lost 6 bases. The germline V gene encodes CDR1 SGHTA and CDR2 FQGNSA. The CDR3 DNA follows: TGTGCCAGCCAAACCGGCGGCGGACAGGGGCTTAAGGATACGCAGTATTTT. It yields the protein CASQTGGGQGLKDTQYF.

V gene TRBV6-5 combines with J gene TRBJ2-4; D perhaps matches TRBD1 (6 bases). V was clipped by 0 bases and J by 3 bases, with 12 bases between them. Germline loops: CDR1 MNHEY, CDR2 SVGAGI. The CDR3 contains 16 residues. CDR3 nucleotides: TGTGCCAGCAGTTACTCTGCAGGGGAGAACAAAAACATTCAGTACTTC. Residues: CASSYSAGENKNIQYF.

This rearrangement joins TRBV10-3 to TRBJ1-2; D unresolved. The CDR3 totals 11 residues. Trimming shortened V by 6 bases and J by 8 bases, and 10 bases separated the two germline ends. CDR1 is ENHRY and CDR2 is SYGVKD in the germline V gene. CDR3 in amino acids: CAISPGEGYTF. The DNA for the CDR3 is TGTGCCATCAGCCCCGGAGAGGGCTACACCTTC.

The chain uses TRBV5-1 and TRBJ1-3; the D is unclear. CDR1 SGHRS and CDR2 YFSETQ come from the germline V gene. The V end lost 0 bases, the J end lost 0 bases, and 7 bases lay between the germline ends. The CDR3 is 15 residues long. CDR3 bases: TGCGCCAGCAGCTTGGTGCCAGACTCTGGAAACACCATATATTTT. This codes for CASSLVPDSGNTIYF.

V gene TRBV2 combines with J gene TRBJ1-2; 7 bases align to TRBD1. This CDR3 contains 19 residues. The V and J ends lost 6 bases and 0 bases, in that order; junction bases with no gene match: 19. Germline CDR1 SNHLY, CDR2 FYNNEI. The CDR3 nucleotides are TGTGCCAGCAGGGACCTACTTAGAACCGGGACAGAGTCTAACTATGGCTACACCTTC. It encodes CASRDLLRTGTESNYGYTF.

This chain links TRBV19 with TRBJ2-6; tentative D call: TRBD1 (6 bases). The ends were cut back, 5 bases at V and 2 bases at J, with 16 bases in the middle. Per the germline V gene, CDR1 is LNHDA and CDR2 is SQIVND (reference sequence). This CDR3 region has 17 residues. CDR3 nucleotides: TGTGCCAGTAGTCTGACTCCGCAGGGGACTGGGGCCAACGTCCTGACTTTC. This encodes CASSLTPQGTGANVLTF.

The V gene is TRBV6-6, the J gene TRBJ2-7, with TRBD2 matching over 9 bases. The germline V gene encodes CDR1 MNHNY and CDR2 SVGAGI (reference sequence). The CDR3 sequence is 16 residues long. The J segment lost 6 bases and the V segment lost 7 bases, leaving 16 bases of the junction unmatched. The CDR3 DNA reads TGTGCCAGCACACCAATACCGGGACTAGCTAAAGGCGAGCAGTACTTC. It is translated as CASTPIPGLAKGEQYF.

The rearrangement uses TRBV7-8 and TRBJ1-6; TRBD1 matches 10 bases. With V trimmed by 3 bases and J by 7 bases, 3 bases remained unmatched. From germline, CDR1 is SGHVS and CDR2 FQNEAQ. The CDR3 sequence is 15 residues long. In nucleotides, the CDR3 is TGTGCCAGCAGCTTTCGGGGACAGGGGAATTCACCCCTCCACTTT. Its translation is CASSFRGQGNSPLHF.

This clone was detected once. The chain links TRBV7-9 to TRBJ1-4; D unclear. CDR1 is SEHNR and CDR2 is FQNEAQ in the germline V gene (reference sequence). Deletions cut 1 base from V and 6 bases from J, with 12 bases between. The CDR3 extends over 15 amino acids. As DNA, the CDR3 is TGTGCCAGCAGCTTAGGGGCGTCGGACTATGAAAAACTGTTTTTT. The encoded protein is CASSLGASDYEKLFF.

The rearrangement joins TRBV18 to TRBJ1-1; 7 nucleotides line up with TRBD1. The CDR3 length is 14 residues. The junction had 4 bases not matched to a gene; V was cut back by 3 bases and J by 3 bases. Per germline, CDR1 KGHSH and CDR2 LQKENI. The CDR3, as DNA: TGTGCCAGCTCACCCGAGACAGGGCACACTGAAGCTTTCTTT. The encoded protein is CASSPETGHTEAFF.

The gene calls are TRBV11-3 and TRBJ1-1, with 11 bases lining up with TRBD1. From germline, CDR1 is SGHNT and CDR2 YENEEA. There are 15 residues in the CDR3. The V and J ends lost 1 base and 4 bases, in that order; junction bases with no gene match: 2. CDR3 in amino acids: CASSLAGTGGTEAFF. DNA for the CDR3: TGTGCCAGCAGCTTAGCGGGGACAGGGGGCACTGAAGCTTTCTTT.

The chain has TRBV7-9 and TRBJ2-3; 7 bases align to TRBD2. The junction had 15 bases not matched to a gene; V was cut back by 4 bases and J by 2 bases. This CDR3 is 18 amino acids long. CDR1 and CDR2 from the germline V gene are SEHNR and FQNEAQ (reference sequence). For the CDR3, the DNA is TGTGCCAGCAGCTCACCGCAGTGGGGGGGGTCCCTCACAGATACGCAGTATTTT. This encodes CASSSPQWGGSLTDTQYF.

The gene calls are TRBV10-3 and TRBJ2-2; D gene unclear. The CDR3 length is 12 residues. In germline, CDR1 is ENHRY, CDR2 SYGVKD. The ends were cut back, 5 bases at V and 8 bases at J, with 9 bases in the middle. The CDR3 protein is CAISPVKGELFF. DNA for the CDR3: TGTGCCATCAGTCCCGTAAAAGGGGAGCTGTTTTTT.

This clone was seen a handful of times. The chain combines TRBV27 with TRBJ1-2, with 10 bases identical to TRBD1. Germline CDR1 and CDR2: MNHEY and SMNVEV (reference sequence). V lost 4 bases and J lost 4; bases outside the gene matches: 9. The CDR3 runs to 16 residues. The CDR3 region is CASSSIGQGGTYGYTF. The CDR3 DNA follows: TGTGCCAGCAGTTCCATCGGACAGGGGGGCACCTATGGCTACACCTTC.

There are a few counts of this clone. The chain has TRBV6-1 and TRBJ1-5; D may be TRBD1 (6 bases). This CDR3 contains 15 residues. Looked up from germline, CDR1 is MNHNS and CDR2 is SASEGT. V was trimmed by 6 bases and J by 4 bases, leaving 16 bases between them. The CDR3 region is CASRITLGQNQPQHF. The CDR3 DNA follows: TGTGCCAGCAGAATCACCCTTGGACAGAATCAGCCCCAGCATTTT.

The chain employs TRBV6-1 and TRBJ2-3; D remains unclear. This CDR3 has 14 residues. Trimming took off 4 bases at V and 1 base at J, with 9 bases between the two ends. Germline V gene lookup returns CDR1 MNHNS and CDR2 SASEGT. The DNA of the CDR3 is TGTGCCAGCAGTGTGACTCCGGGCACAGATACGCAGTATTTT. It codes for CASSVTPGTDTQYF.

V gene TRBV6-1 combines with J gene TRBJ1-2; no clear D gene. Trimming pared 6 bases from V and 4 bases from J, leaving 18 bases between. Germline V CDR1 and CDR2: MNHNS, SASEGT. This CDR3 is 15 amino acids long. As DNA, the CDR3 is TGTGCCAGCAGCTTCTCAACCCGGGATTCCTATGGCTACACCTTC. Translated: CASSFSTRDSYGYTF.

The chain employs TRBV6-5 and TRBJ1-2; weak D call: TRBD1 (5 bases). Germline CDR1 is MNHEY and CDR2 is SVGAGI. Trimming removed 0 bases from V and 4 bases from J, with 12 bases in between. CDR3 length: 15 residues. The CDR3 loop reads CASSYSQGGGYGYTF. CDR3 nucleotide sequence: TGTGCCAGCAGTTACTCCCAGGGCGGTGGCTATGGCTACACCTTC.

This clone was counted a few times. Other DNA sequences from this sample encode an identical CDR3 as well. The chain combines TRBV6-5 with TRBJ1-1; D is unclear. V lost 0 bases to trimming and J lost 1 base, with 9 bases between them. Germline CDR1 reads MNHEY; CDR2 reads SVGAGI. The CDR3 length is 15 residues. DNA of the CDR3: TGTGCCAGCAGTTACTCACCAGGAGGGAACACTGAAGCTTTCTTT. Encoded protein: CASSYSPGGNTEAFF.

The chain recombines TRBV7-9 with TRBJ1-4; D gene uncertain. This CDR3 spans 15 amino acids. Deletions cut 2 bases from V and 4 bases from J, with 11 bases between. CDR1 SEHNR and CDR2 FQNEAQ come from the germline V gene (reference sequence). The CDR3 DNA is TGTGCCAGCAGCTTACCGCCTCCCGGTAATGAAAAACTGTTTTTT. Translated, it gives CASSLPPPGNEKLFF.

Regarding this clone: A junction boundary mismatches the germline segment, possibly from a read error. This rearrangement joins TRBV7-7 to TRBJ2-1, with D uncertain. Germline V CDR1 and CDR2: SSHAT, FNYEAQ (reference sequence). CDR3 length: 15 amino acids. CDR3 in amino acids: CASSLAIDTYNEQFF. The DNA of the CDR3 is TGTGCTAGCAGCTTAGCTATAGACACCTACAATGAGCAGTTCTTC.

In this sample, this clone turned up once. The chain employs TRBV7-8 and TRBJ1-2; 8 nucleotides agree with TRBD1. Germline assignment: CDR1 SGHVS and CDR2 FQNEAQ. Trimming took 5 bases from V and 9 from J; bases not matched to a gene: 11. The CDR3 extends over 14 amino acids. In DNA form, the CDR3 reads TGTGCCAGCAGCCTGGACAGGGCATACGGCCGCTACACCTTC. Amino acids: CASSLDRAYGRYTF.

The chain has TRBV29-1 and TRBJ2-7; weak D call: TRBD1 (6 bases). This CDR3 is 12 amino acids long. V lost 4 bases, J lost 6 bases, and 13 bases lay in between. The germline V gene encodes CDR1 SQVTM and CDR2 ANQGSEA. The DNA for the CDR3 is TGCAGCGTTGGAACAGGGCCCGCCGAGCAGTACTTC. Encoded protein: CSVGTGPAEQYF.

The rearrangement joins TRBV9 to TRBJ2-1, with TRBD1 matching 7 bases. CDR1 SGDLS and CDR2 YYNGEE come from the germline V gene. The junction had 4 bases not matched to a gene; V was cut back by 0 bases and J by 7 bases. This CDR3 spans 14 amino acids. The CDR3 nucleotides are TGTGCCAGCAGCGTAGGAGGGGGCCTGAATGAGCAGTTCTTC. It specifies CASSVGGGLNEQFF.

This sequence joins TRBV6-5 and TRBJ1-2; unclear D gene. Per the germline V gene, CDR1 is MNHEY and CDR2 is SVGAGI. V lost 0 bases and J lost 8, with 13 bases in between. This CDR3 is 14 amino acids long. The DNA of the CDR3 is TGTGCCAGCAGTTACTCGTCGCGGGGAGGCGGCTACACCTTC. Its protein is CASSYSSRGGGYTF.

This chain uses TRBV5-4 with TRBJ1-2; D unresolved. The germline V gene has CDR1 SGHNT and CDR2 YYREEE (reference sequence). Trimming took 4 bases from V and 5 from J, leaving 15 bases between them. CDR3 size: 14 residues. DNA for the CDR3: TGTGCCAGCAGCGGGGAGGGCGCTCGGTATGGCTACACCTTC. Amino acids: CASSGEGARYGYTF.

This chain uses TRBV7-2 with TRBJ2-5, with 11 bases matching TRBD2. Germline V gene data show CDR1 as SGHTA and CDR2 as FQGNSA. The CDR3 runs to 16 residues. The V and J ends lost 3 bases and 5 bases, in that order; junction bases with no gene match: 8. CDR3 nucleotides: TGTGCCAGCAGCTTGGGGCTAGCGGGGGGCGGGGAGACCCAGTACTTC. Its protein product is CASSLGLAGGGETQYF.